This T cell receptor (beta chain) was recovered during a study of T cell repertoires in cytomegalovirus infection. Across the whole study: Recently identified HLA-C-restricted CMV epitopes were among the peptides used.

TCRdb fed the reads into MiXCR, producing one record per CDR3 protein. The data show about 740,000 distinct CDR3 sequences, roughly 36% seen once. V lost 0 bases and J lost 6; bases outside the gene matches: 10. This CDR3 has 17 amino acids. Germline V gene lookup returns CDR1 LGHNA and CDR2 YSLEER. There are a few counts of this clonotype. As yet, its antigen is unknown. The TCR sequence derives from a human donor in good health (CMV status not recorded). Some clones in this sample may be carry-over from other donors' samples. The sequencing here drew on cultured PBMCs, taken from culture after CMV antigen stimulation. This chain uses TRBV4-3 with TRBJ2-3; 9 bases are shared with TRBD2. CDR3 residues: CASSQDLVAGVQDTQYF. In DNA, the CDR3 is TGCGCCAGCAGCCAAGATTTGGTAGCGGGAGTTCAGGATACGCAGTATTTT.